These 10 T cell receptor beta chains originate from one sample sequenced in a study of tumor-infiltrating lymphocytes in primary liver carcinoma. The source material, about 19-30 mg of unsorted bulk tissue, was used to co-extract RNA and DNA. Researchers generated TCR beta cDNA from 500 to 600 ng of total RNA, relying on a constant-region primer. Researchers made the TCR beta libraries by running three nested multiplex PCR rounds with slightly modified ARM-PCR. TRBV1-TRBV30 forward primers paired with a C-beta reverse primer were used in the first two PCR rounds, which ran roughly 9 cycles each. TCRdb independently ran MiXCR on the multiplex PCR reads; one entry per CDR3 protein. This table holds roughly 22,000 distinct CDR3 sequences, around 81% found once. The sample was liver tumor tissue from sampling region 2. Stated subset: tumor region T2, inferior pole. Every receptor here comes from a woman aged 25 to 45 with primary liver carcinoma and hepatitis B virus infection.

As for this clonotype: At one end the junction does not follow the germline gene, possibly because of a read error. The genes are TRBV6-2 or TRBV6-3 and TRBJ1-5; tentative D call: TRBD1 (6 bases). The CDR3 is made up of 13 amino acids. Per germline, CDR1 MNHEY and CDR2 SVGEGT. The CDR3 sequence is CANSYRDIEPQHF. The DNA of the CDR3 is TGTGCCAACAGTTACCGGGACATTGAGCCCCAGCATTTT.

This clonotype was recorded at least ten times. J is TRBJ2-2 and V is TRBV29-1; tentative D call: TRBD2 (6 bases). The CDR3 runs 13 residues. Looked up from germline, CDR1 is SQVTM and CDR2 is ANQGSEA. Trimming removed 4 bases from V and 6 bases from J, with 12 bases in between. The DNA of the CDR3 is TGCAGCGTTGTCCTAGCGAGAGCCGGGGAGCTGTTTTTT. Translation gives CSVVLARAGELFF.

In its sample, this clonotype was seen a few times. The junction does not match germline at one end; this may be a read error. The V call is TRBV4-2, the J call TRBJ1-1; tentatively, D is TRBD1 (5 bases). There are 16 residues in the CDR3. Germline CDR1 reads LGHNA; CDR2 reads YNFKEQ. The CDR3 loop is CANGPVEGRGNTEAFF. In nucleotides, the CDR3 is TGTGCCAACGGCCCCGTCGAGGGGAGAGGGAACACTGAAGCTTTCTTC.

This clonotype was observed many times. An end of the junction differs from the germline gene, which may be a read error. The V and J genes are TRBV5-5 and TRBJ2-3; 10 bases are shared with TRBD2. CDR3 size: 15 residues. Per the germline V gene, CDR1 is SGHKS and CDR2 is YYEKEE (reference sequence). CDR3 amino acids: CAGSFTSGMANTQYF. CDR3 bases: TGTGCCGGCAGCTTTACTAGCGGGATGGCAAATACGCAGTATTTT.

Comments on this clonotype: The junction and the germline gene differ at one end; a read error may be behind it. The chain has TRBV5-5 and TRBJ2-4, with TRBD2 identical over 7 bases. This CDR3 spans 17 amino acids. The germline gives CDR1 SGHKS, CDR2 YYEKEE (reference sequence). The CDR3 DNA sequence: TGTGCAAGCAGCTCAGTAGGAATGAGGGAGGGATCGGACATTCAGTACTTC. Translating it yields CASSSVGMREGSDIQYF. Based on the CDR3 plus reference TRBV5-5 and TRBJ2-4, the full variable domain is DAGVTQSPTHLIKTRGQQVTLRCSPISGHKSVSWYQQVLGQGPQFIFQYYEKEERGRGNFPDRFSARQFPNYSSELNVNALLLGDSALYLCASSSVGMREGSDIQYFGAGTRLSVL.

Concerning this clonotype itself: Since no conserved phenylalanine or tryptophan closes the CDR3, a read error is the likely cause. This CDR3 is CASSPWVGKLFL. The CDR3 DNA is TGTGCCAGCAGCCCTTGGGTGGGAAAACTGTTTTTA. This chain links TRBV11-2 with TRBJ1-4; D gene ambiguous. The V end lost 5 bases, the J end lost 10 bases, and 11 bases lay between the germline ends. Germline V gene sequence: CDR1 SGHAT, CDR2 FQNNGV. This CDR3 spans 12 amino acids.

The chain links TRBV11-2 to TRBJ1-2; D is perhaps TRBD1 (5 bases). V lost 5 bases and J lost 4, with 17 bases in between. There are 15 residues in the CDR3. Germline loops: CDR1 SGHAT, CDR2 FQNNGV. Here the CDR3 reads CASSRGRDWSYGYTF. Here the CDR3 DNA reads TGTGCCAGCAGCCGAGGCAGGGATTGGAGCTATGGCTACACCTTC.

Regarding this clonotype: At one end the junction does not follow the germline gene, possibly because of a read error. The chain links TRBV4-3 to TRBJ2-3; D possibly corresponds to TRBD1 (6 bases). The CDR3 has 18 residues. CDR1 is LGHNA, CDR2 YSLEER, per germline. This CDR3 is CISSQDAGTPILTVTQYF. The CDR3 bases are TGCATCAGCAGCCAAGATGCAGGGACACCTATACTCACAGTTACGCAGTATTTT.

V and J are TRBV10-3 and TRBJ2-3; TRBD2 is a possible D gene (5 bases). CDR1 is ENHRY and CDR2 is SYGVKD in the germline V gene. This CDR3 comprises 16 residues. V lost 4 bases and J 7 bases, leaving 21 bases between the germline ends. The CDR3 sequence is CAISGIGWVSAYTQYF. CDR3 DNA sequence: TGTGCCATCAGTGGCATCGGCTGGGTTAGCGCATATACGCAGTATTTT.

This clonotype was counted only a few times. The gene calls are TRBV20-1 and TRBJ1-5, with 8 positions matching TRBD1. Germline V CDR1 and CDR2: DFQATT, SNEGSKA (reference sequence). CDR3 length: 16 amino acids. With V trimmed by 5 bases and J by 7 bases, 16 bases remained unmatched. The CDR3 loop reads CSAQILGKGQGQPQHF. For the CDR3, the DNA is TGCAGTGCTCAGATCCTCGGTAAAGGACAGGGCCAGCCCCAGCATTTT.